The clone carrying this T cell receptor (beta chain) was seen many times. Amplified TCR beta CDR3 regions were obtained using RNA transcripts as template. First-round RT-PCR employed HTBI primers, with a second-round multiplex PCR after it. TCRdb reprocessed the multiplex PCR reads with MiXCR, giving one entry per CDR3 protein. The table shows about 500,000 distinct CDR3 sequences, with about 40% occurring only once. V was cut by 6 bases and J by 2 bases, with 10 bases left in between. This CDR3 has 13 amino acids. Germline CDR1 MNHNY, CDR2 SVGAGI (reference sequence). This sample is part of a study of Graves' ophthalmopathy and Graves' hyperthyroidism. Uncontrolled infections, other autoimmune diseases, pregnancy or lactation barred patients from enrollment. Orbital computed tomography and thyroid ultrasound, along with TRAb, serum thyroxine and clinical symptoms, underpinned diagnosis.

The origin of this receptor is an adult man with Graves' hyperthyroidism. Sequencing input: peripheral blood or thyroid tissue (not recorded which). This chain links TRBV6-6 with TRBJ2-5, with a weak D call TRBD1 (6 bases). CDR3 amino acids: CASSYREQETQYF. The CDR3 coding sequence is TGTGCCAGCAGCTACAGGGAGCAAGAGACCCAGTACTTC.